The entry below gives a single T cell receptor (beta chain) sequence along with its context. Its antigen is not known. The data stem from a study of CD8 T cells in ankylosing spondylitis. Whole-study results and caveats: A motif of fewer than ten highly homologous TCR beta variants was seen as apparently characteristic of ankylosing spondylitis blood. Disease-linked clones bore a CD8+ phenotype and were relatively rare in peripheral blood. Significant enrichment of disease-linked clones was reportedly seen in matched ankylosing spondylitis synovial fluid.

V shed 3 bases and J shed 5 bases, with 13 bases lying between them. The germline V gene encodes CDR1 SEHNR and CDR2 FQNEAQ (reference sequence). CDR3 length equals 15 residues. TCRdb passed the 5' RACE reads through MiXCR, listing each CDR3 protein once. This sample carries a few hundred thousand distinct CDR3 sequences, 18% of them seen once, and the ten largest clones take under 40%. The TCR originated in a male donor with ankylosing spondylitis or in good health (not recorded which). The sample consisted of blood, either unsorted or a sorted T cell fraction (not recorded which). The chain employs TRBV7-9 and TRBJ1-4; possible D gene TRBD1, 5 bases. CDR3 in DNA: TGTGCCAGCAGCTTTGTTCAGGGACCGAATGAAAAACTGTTTTTT. Protein sequence: CASSFVQGPNEKLFF.